The rows below give T cell receptor beta chains drawn from one sample of a study of CD8+ T cells in alopecia areata. Profiling relied on immunoSEQ multiplex PCR, and the TCRdb table lists in-frame clones only, not all of them. The sample consists of some 220,000 clones, around 57% of them appearing once. This specimen was CD4+ T cells sorted from blood, taken at week 4, from a patient treated with tofacitinib. The source is a human donor with alopecia areata. The CDR3 runs from the conserved cysteine through the conserved F or W. A D gene is named only where the DNA matches it firmly. Clone size is shown for a subset of rows, as once, few, many or a class of expanded clone.

TRBV18,.,TRBJ1-2,once,CASSPPSRNYGYTF,TGTGCCAGCTCACCACCGTCCAGGAACTATGGCTACACCTTC
TRBV9,.,TRBJ1-1,.,CASSVEGSHNTEAFF,TGTGCCAGCAGCGTAGAAGGCAGCCACAACACTGAAGCTTTCTTT
TRBV9,TRBD1,TRBJ1-1,.,CASSEQGQPNTEAFF,TGTGCCAGCAGCGAACAGGGGCAGCCGAACACTGAAGCTTTCTTT
TRBV9,TRBD2,TRBJ2-1,once,CASSAPGLAANEQFF,TGTGCCAGCAGCGCTCCGGGACTAGCGGCCAATGAGCAGTTCTTC
TRBV15,.,TRBJ2-4,.,CATSRDLLNIQYF,TGTGCCACCAGCAGAGATCTTCTAAACATTCAGTACTTC
TRBV30,TRBD2,TRBJ2-1,.,CASVVGTSGDNEQFF,TGTGCCTCTGTCGTTGGGACTAGCGGGGACAATGAGCAGTTCTTC
TRBV5-1,.,TRBJ2-2,few,CASSLEAANTGELFF,TGCGCCAGCAGCTTGGAAGCTGCGAACACCGGGGAGCTGTTTTTT
TRBV2,.,TRBJ2-5,.,CASSEARGAETQYF,TGTGCCAGCAGTGAAGCGAGGGGCGCGGAGACCCAGTACTTC
TRBV29-1,.,TRBJ2-3,.,CSVVEGGDTQYF,TGCAGCGTTGTGGAGGGGGGAGATACGCAGTATTTT
TRBV5-1,.,TRBJ1-1,.,CASSQQGGHTEAFF,TGCGCCAGCAGCCAACAGGGAGGGCACACTGAAGCTTTCTTT
TRBV29-1,TRBD2,TRBJ2-1,.,CSQTSAYNEQFF,TGCAGCCAGACTAGCGCCTACAATGAGCAGTTCTTC
TRBV7-9,.,TRBJ2-3,.,CASSTSGTVPYF,TGTGCCAGCAGCACTTCCGGGACCGTCCCGTATTTT
TRBV7-2,.,TRBJ1-2,.,CASSLTALGGYTF,TGTGCCAGCAGCTTAACAGCTTTAGGAGGCTACACCTTC
TRBV29-1,.,TRBJ2-7,.,CSAPNPGGEQYF,TGCAGCGCCCCAAACCCAGGGGGGGAGCAGTACTTC
TRBV6-6,TRBD1,TRBJ1-2,.,CASSYGDRESYGYTF,TGTGCCAGCAGTTACGGGGACAGGGAATCCTATGGCTACACCTTC
TRBV29-1,.,TRBJ2-6,.,CSVELSSGANVLTF,TGCAGCGTTGAACTCAGCTCTGGGGCCAACGTCCTGACTTTC
TRBV27,.,TRBJ2-3,.,CASSDYTDTQYF,TGTGCCAGCAGTGACTACACAGATACGCAGTATTTT
TRBV6-1,.,TRBJ1-5,.,CASSAAFGHSYSNQPQHF,TGTGCCAGCAGTGCTGCCTTCGGCCATTCTTATAGCAATCAGCCCCAGCATTTT
TRBV29-1,.,TRBJ2-5,once,CSVAQKTKETQYF,TGCAGCGTTGCGCAAAAAACCAAAGAGACCCAGTACTTC
TRBV2,.,TRBJ2-2,once,CASILRDTGELFF,TGTGCCAGCATCTTGCGAGACACCGGGGAGCTGTTTTTT
TRBV2,TRBD1,TRBJ1-1,.,CASSPTQGATEAFF,TGTGCCAGCAGTCCCACACAGGGGGCGACTGAAGCTTTCTTT
TRBV29-1,TRBD2,TRBJ2-3,.,CSVESGARDTQYF,TGCAGCGTTGAGAGCGGGGCGAGAGATACGCAGTATTTT
TRBV9,TRBD1,TRBJ1-1,.,CASSVQGGGTEAFF,TGTGCCAGCAGCGTACAGGGGGGAGGCACTGAAGCTTTCTTT
TRBV20-1,.,TRBJ2-1,.,CSAIGTNEQFF,TGCAGTGCCATCGGGACTAATGAGCAGTTCTTC
TRBV29-1,.,TRBJ2-2,few,CSVGEPGELFF,TGCAGCGTTGGAGAGCCCGGGGAGCTGTTTTTT
TRBV20-1,TRBD2,TRBJ2-1,once,CSARLADEQFF,TGCAGTGCCAGACTAGCCGATGAGCAGTTCTTC
TRBV19,.,TRBJ1-6,.,CASTPGGYGGSPLHF,TGTGCCAGTACTCCCGGAGGATACGGGGGATCACCCCTCCACTTT
TRBV29-1,.,TRBJ2-6,.,CSVFLAGANVLTF,TGCAGCGTTTTCTTAGCTGGGGCCAACGTCCTGACTTTC
TRBV4-3,.,TRBJ2-7,.,CASSFSQGAYEQYF,TGCGCCAGCAGCTTTTCACAAGGGGCTTACGAGCAGTACTTC
TRBV5-1,TRBD1,TRBJ2-3,.,CASSSGQGLTDTQYF,TGCGCCAGCAGCTCCGGACAGGGATTAACAGATACGCAGTATTTT
TRBV2,TRBD1,TRBJ1-5,.,CASSSQGGNQPQHF,TGTGCCAGCAGTAGCCAGGGGGGCAATCAGCCCCAGCATTTT
TRBV15,TRBD2,TRBJ2-1,.,CATSRAGLAHNEQFF,TGTGCCACCAGCAGAGCCGGACTAGCCCACAATGAGCAGTTCTTC
TRBV2,TRBD1,TRBJ2-5,.,CATPDRGGETQYF,TGTGCCACCCCCGACAGGGGAGGAGAGACCCAGTACTTC
TRBV29-1,.,TRBJ2-7,.,CSVKQAYEQYF,TGCAGCGTTAAACAGGCCTACGAGCAGTACTTC
TRBV7-6,.,TRBJ2-5,.,CASGGAGETQYF,TGTGCCAGCGGGGGGGCCGGGGAGACCCAGTACTTC
TRBV4-3,.,TRBJ1-6,.,CASSQDWGDDNSPLHF,TGCGCCAGCAGCCAAGATTGGGGGGACGATAATTCACCCCTCCACTTT
TRBV7-8,TRBD1,TRBJ1-4,.,CASSLGQGGEKLFF,TGTGCCAGCAGCTTGGGACAGGGTGGAGAAAAACTGTTTTTT
TRBV29-1,.,TRBJ1-5,.,CSYSEGSNQPQHF,TGCAGCTACAGCGAGGGAAGCAATCAGCCCCAGCATTTT
TRBV5-6,TRBD1,TRBJ1-1,.,CASSLTGVNTEAFF,TGTGCCAGCAGCTTGACAGGGGTGAACACTGAAGCTTTCTTT
TRBV5-6,TRBD1,TRBJ2-3,.,CASSLGQTGFTDTQYF,TGTGCCAGCAGCTTGGGGCAGACAGGGTTCACAGATACGCAGTATTTT
TRBV27,TRBD1,TRBJ1-4,.,CASRKHRDRNEKLFF,TGTGCCAGCAGGAAACACCGGGACAGGAATGAAAAACTGTTTTTT
TRBV29-1,TRBD1,TRBJ1-1,.,CSVGQGGGTEAFF,TGCAGCGTTGGCCAGGGGGGCGGAACTGAAGCTTTCTTT
TRBV29-1,.,TRBJ2-7,few,CSVGDIGRYEQYF,TGCAGCGTTGGGGACATAGGCCGATACGAGCAGTACTTC
TRBV5-6,TRBD1,TRBJ2-1,.,CASSLSFGQGINEQFF,TGTGCCAGCAGCTTGAGTTTTGGACAGGGGATCAATGAGCAGTTCTTC
TRBV14,.,TRBJ1-2,few,CASSRKGSYGYTF,TGTGCCAGCAGCCGAAAAGGCAGCTATGGCTACACCTTC
TRBV30,.,TRBJ1-6,.,CAWSVTGQGNTPLHF,TGTGCCTGGAGTGTAACCGGTCAGGGTAACACACCCCTCCACTTT
TRBV30,TRBD1,TRBJ1-1,.,CACGQGGTEAFF,TGTGCCTGTGGACAGGGAGGAACTGAAGCTTTCTTT
TRBV5-6,.,TRBJ1-4,.,CASSLRAGPPEKLFF,TGTGCCAGCAGCTTGCGGGCCGGACCACCTGAAAAACTGTTTTTT
TRBV7-2,TRBD1,TRBJ1-2,.,CASSPRTGGAYGYTF,TGTGCCAGCAGCCCGAGGACAGGGGGCGCCTATGGCTACACCTTC
TRBV29-1,TRBD2,TRBJ2-3,.,CSVEILAGGRDTQYF,TGCAGCGTTGAGATCCTAGCGGGGGGCAGGGATACGCAGTATTTT
TRBV7-8,.,TRBJ2-3,.,CASSLMTSRTDTQYF,TGTGCCAGCAGCTTAATGACATCCCGCACAGATACGCAGTATTTT
TRBV29-1,.,TRBJ1-2,.,CSARFQQHYGYTF,TGCAGCGCTAGGTTCCAACAGCACTATGGCTACACCTTC
TRBV7-2,TRBD1,TRBJ1-2,few,CASSLAGTGRNGYTF,TGTGCCAGCAGCTTAGCAGGGACAGGGAGGAATGGCTACACCTTC
TRBV30,TRBD2,TRBJ2-5,.,CAWSLAGQETQYF,TGTGCCTGGAGTCTAGCGGGGCAAGAGACCCAGTACTTC
TRBV11-2,TRBD1,TRBJ2-7,.,CASSFLPGQGFHEQYF,TGTGCCAGCAGCTTCCTCCCGGGACAGGGGTTCCACGAGCAGTACTTC
TRBV4-3,TRBD2,TRBJ2-6,.,CASSPGGRNSGANVLTF,TGCGCCAGCAGCCCGGGGGGACGCAACTCTGGGGCCAACGTCCTGACTTTC
TRBV2,.,TRBJ1-2,.,CASSLDRTLFYGYTF,TGTGCCAGCAGTTTAGACAGAACACTCTTCTATGGCTACACCTTC